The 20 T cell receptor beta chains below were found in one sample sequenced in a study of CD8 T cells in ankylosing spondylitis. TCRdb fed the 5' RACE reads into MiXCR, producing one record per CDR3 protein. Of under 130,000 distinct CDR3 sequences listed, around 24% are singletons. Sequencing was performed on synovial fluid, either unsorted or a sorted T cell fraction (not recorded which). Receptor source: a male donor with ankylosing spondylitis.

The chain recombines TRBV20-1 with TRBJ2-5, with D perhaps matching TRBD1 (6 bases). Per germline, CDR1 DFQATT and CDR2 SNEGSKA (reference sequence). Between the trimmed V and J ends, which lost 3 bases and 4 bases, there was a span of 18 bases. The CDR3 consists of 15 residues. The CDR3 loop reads CSASPVEGVGETQYF. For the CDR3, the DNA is TGCAGTGCTAGTCCGGTAGAGGGGGTGGGAGAGACCCAGTACTTC.

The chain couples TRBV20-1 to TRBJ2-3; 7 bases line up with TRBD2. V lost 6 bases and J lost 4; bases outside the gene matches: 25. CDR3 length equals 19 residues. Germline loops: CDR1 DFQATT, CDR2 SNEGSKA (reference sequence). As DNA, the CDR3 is TGCAGTGCCGCGGGCCTTGGCCTAGCGGTCCGACTCCCCCCAGATACGCAGTATTTT. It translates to CSAAGLGLAVRLPPDTQYF.

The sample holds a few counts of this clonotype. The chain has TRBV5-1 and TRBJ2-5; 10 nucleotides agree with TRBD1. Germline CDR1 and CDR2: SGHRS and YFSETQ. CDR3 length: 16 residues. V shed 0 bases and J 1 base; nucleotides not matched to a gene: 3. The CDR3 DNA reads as TGCGCCAGCAGCTTGGGGACAGGGGGGACCCAAGAGACCCAGTACTTC. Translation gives CASSLGTGGTQETQYF.

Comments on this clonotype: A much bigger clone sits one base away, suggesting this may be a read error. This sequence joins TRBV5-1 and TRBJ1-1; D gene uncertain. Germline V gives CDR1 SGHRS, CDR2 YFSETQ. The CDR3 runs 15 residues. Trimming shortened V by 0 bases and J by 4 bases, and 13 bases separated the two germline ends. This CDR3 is CASSLGQLMSTEAFF. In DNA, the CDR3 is TGCGCCAGCAGCTTGGGTCAGCTCATGAGCACTGAAGCTTTCTTT.

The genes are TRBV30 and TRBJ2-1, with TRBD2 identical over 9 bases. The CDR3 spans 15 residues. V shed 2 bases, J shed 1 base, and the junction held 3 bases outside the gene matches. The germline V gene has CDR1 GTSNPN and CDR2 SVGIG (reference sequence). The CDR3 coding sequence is TGTGCCTGGAGTCGACTAGCGGTATCCTACAATGAGCAGTTCTTC. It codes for CAWSRLAVSYNEQFF. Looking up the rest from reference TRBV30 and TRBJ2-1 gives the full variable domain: SQTIHQWPATLVQPVGSPLSLECTVEGTSNPNLYWYRQAAGRGLQLLFYSVGIGQISSEVPQNLSASRPQDRQFILSSKKLLLSDSGFYLCAWSRLAVSYNEQFFGPGTRLTVL.

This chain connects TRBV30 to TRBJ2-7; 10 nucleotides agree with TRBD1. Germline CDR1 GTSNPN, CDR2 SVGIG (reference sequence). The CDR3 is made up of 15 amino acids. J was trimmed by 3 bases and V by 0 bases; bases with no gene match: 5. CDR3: CAWSVRDRGVYEQYF. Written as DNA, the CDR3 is TGTGCCTGGAGTGTACGGGACAGGGGAGTCTACGAGCAGTACTTC.

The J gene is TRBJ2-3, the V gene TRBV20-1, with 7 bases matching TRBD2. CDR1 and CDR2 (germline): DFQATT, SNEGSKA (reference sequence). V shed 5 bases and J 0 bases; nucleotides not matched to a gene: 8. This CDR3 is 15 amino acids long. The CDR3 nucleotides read TGCAGTGCTCTACGCCGGGAGGTCAGCACAGATACGCAGTATTTT. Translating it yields CSALRREVSTDTQYF.

CDR3 residues: CASSPPRVKAGGETQYF. Here the CDR3 DNA reads TGTGCCAGCAGCCCGCCCCGTGTCAAAGCGGGGGGAGAGACCCAGTACTTC. The chain uses TRBV11-3 and TRBJ2-5; 9 positions match TRBD2. CDR1 is SGHNT, CDR2 YENEEA, per germline. V was clipped by 5 bases and J by 4 bases; unmatched bases: 14. The CDR3 runs to 17 residues.

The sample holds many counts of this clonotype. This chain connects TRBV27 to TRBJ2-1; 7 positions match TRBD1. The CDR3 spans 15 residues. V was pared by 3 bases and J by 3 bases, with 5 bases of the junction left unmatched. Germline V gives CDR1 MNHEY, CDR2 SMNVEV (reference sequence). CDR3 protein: CASSLRDSLYNEQFF. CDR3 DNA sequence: TGTGCCAGCAGTTTGAGGGACAGCCTCTACAATGAGCAGTTCTTC.

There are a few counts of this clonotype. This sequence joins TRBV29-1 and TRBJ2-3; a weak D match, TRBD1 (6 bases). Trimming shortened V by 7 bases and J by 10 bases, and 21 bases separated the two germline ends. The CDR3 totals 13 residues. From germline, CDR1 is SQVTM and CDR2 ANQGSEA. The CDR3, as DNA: TGCAGCGGGGTCCCGGGACAAGGGGCCGCGCAGTATTTT. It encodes CSGVPGQGAAQYF.

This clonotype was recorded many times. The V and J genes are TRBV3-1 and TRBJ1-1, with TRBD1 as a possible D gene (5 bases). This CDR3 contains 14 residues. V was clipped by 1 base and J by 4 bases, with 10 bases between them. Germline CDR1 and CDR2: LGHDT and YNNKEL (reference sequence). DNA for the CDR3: TGTGCCAGCAGCCAAGTCCCAGGGAGCACTGAAGCTTTCTTT. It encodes CASSQVPGSTEAFF.

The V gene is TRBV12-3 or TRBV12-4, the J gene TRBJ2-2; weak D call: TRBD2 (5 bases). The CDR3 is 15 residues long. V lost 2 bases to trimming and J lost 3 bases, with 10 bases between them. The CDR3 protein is CASSLRLAYTGELFF. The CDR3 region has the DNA TGTGCCAGCAGTTTAAGGCTAGCTTACACCGGGGAGCTGTTTTTT.

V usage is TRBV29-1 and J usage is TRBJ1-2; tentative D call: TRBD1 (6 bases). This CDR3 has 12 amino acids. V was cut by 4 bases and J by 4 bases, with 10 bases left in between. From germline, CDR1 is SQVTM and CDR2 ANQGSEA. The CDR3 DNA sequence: TGCAGCGTTGCCGGGGGCAGCTATGGCTACACCTTC. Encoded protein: CSVAGGSYGYTF.

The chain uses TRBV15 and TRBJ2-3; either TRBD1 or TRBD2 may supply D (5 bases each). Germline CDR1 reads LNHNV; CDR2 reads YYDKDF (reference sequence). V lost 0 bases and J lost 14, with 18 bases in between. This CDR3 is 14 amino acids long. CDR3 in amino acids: CATSRDRGRTPPYF. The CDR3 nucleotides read TGTGCCACCAGCAGAGATCGGGGCAGGACGCCACCGTATTTT.

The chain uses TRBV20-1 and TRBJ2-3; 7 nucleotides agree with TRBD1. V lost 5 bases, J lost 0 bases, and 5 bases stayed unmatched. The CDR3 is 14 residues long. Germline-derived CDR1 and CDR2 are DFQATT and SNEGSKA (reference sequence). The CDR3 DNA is TGCAGTGCTCCGGGACAGCCTAGCACAGATACGCAGTATTTT. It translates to CSAPGQPSTDTQYF.

CDR3: CSGQGADTEAFF. The CDR3 coding sequence is TGCAGTGGACAGGGGGCGGACACTGAAGCTTTCTTT. This rearrangement joins TRBV20-1 to TRBJ1-1; TRBD1 matches 10 bases. Trimming removed 7 bases from V and 3 bases from J; junction bases left unmatched: 2. CDR3 length equals 12 residues. Looked up from germline, CDR1 is DFQATT and CDR2 is SNEGSKA (reference sequence).

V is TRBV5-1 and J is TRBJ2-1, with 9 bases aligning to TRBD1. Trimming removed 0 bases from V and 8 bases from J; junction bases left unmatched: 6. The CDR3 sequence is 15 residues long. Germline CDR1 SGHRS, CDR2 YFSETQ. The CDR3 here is CASSLEGQGRDEQFF. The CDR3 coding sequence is TGCGCCAGCAGCTTGGAGGGACAGGGTCGGGATGAGCAGTTCTTC.

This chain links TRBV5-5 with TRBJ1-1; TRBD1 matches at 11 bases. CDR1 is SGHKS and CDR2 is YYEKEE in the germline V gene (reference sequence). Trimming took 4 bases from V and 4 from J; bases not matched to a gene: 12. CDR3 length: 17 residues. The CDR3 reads CASSAGQGAVSFTEAFF. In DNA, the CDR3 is TGTGCCAGCAGCGCTGGACAGGGGGCCGTCTCTTTCACTGAAGCTTTCTTT.

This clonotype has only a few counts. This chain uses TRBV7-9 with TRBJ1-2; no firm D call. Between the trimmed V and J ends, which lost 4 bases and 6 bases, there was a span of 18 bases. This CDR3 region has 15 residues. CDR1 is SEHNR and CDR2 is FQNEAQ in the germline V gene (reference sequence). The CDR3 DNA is TGTGCCAGCAGCTCCAGTGCCGCTAGGCACGATGGCTACACCTTC. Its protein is CASSSSAARHDGYTF.

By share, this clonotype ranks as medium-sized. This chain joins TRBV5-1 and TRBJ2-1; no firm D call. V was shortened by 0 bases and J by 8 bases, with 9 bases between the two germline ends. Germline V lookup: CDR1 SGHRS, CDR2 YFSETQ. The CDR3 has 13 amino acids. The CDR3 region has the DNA TGCGCCAGCAGCTTGGTCCTAGGGTATGAGCAGTTCTTC. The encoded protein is CASSLVLGYEQFF.